This T cell receptor beta chain was identified during a study of molecular identifiers for immune sequencing clone quantification. Naive CD8 T cells were sorted, and the gate applied was CD8+CD4-CCR7+CD45RA+. This CDR3 region has 16 residues. Germline V CDR1 and CDR2: SEHNR, FQNEAQ (reference sequence). After removal of 6 bases from V and 4 bases from J, the junction contained 12 bases not matched to a gene. One entry per CDR3 protein results from TCRdb running MiXCR on the PCR reads. The table lists some 590,000 distinct CDR3 sequences, 25% of them singletons. The chain combines TRBV7-9 with TRBJ1-1, with 9 bases fitting TRBD1. The sequenced sample consisted of naive CD8+ T cells from blood, with Jurkat cell RNA spiked in. Described subset: FACS-sorted CD8+CD4-CCR7+CD45RA+ naive T cells. This sequence originates from a human donor in good health. Some libraries in this study had Jurkat cell RNA spiked in. CDR3 residues: CASRSPRGQGPTEAFF. The CDR3 DNA reads as TGTGCCAGCAGATCCCCAAGGGGACAGGGCCCCACTGAAGCTTTCTTT. The complete variable domain, with remaining parts taken from reference TRBV7-9 and TRBJ1-1, reads DTGVSQNPRHKITKRGQNVTFRCDPISEHNRLYWYRQTLGQGPEFLTYFQNEAQLEKSRLLSDRFSAERPKGSFSTLEIQRTEQGDSAMYLCASRSPRGQGPTEAFFGQGTRLTVV.